The 2 T cell receptor beta chains in this list originate from one sample, sequenced in a study of PD-1 blockade in classical Hodgkin lymphoma. Following autologous stem cell transplantation, relapse occurred in every patient, and exposure to brentuximab vedotin varied. Assay used: immunoSEQ multiplex PCR; TCRdb lists only in-frame clones, some missing. The sample comprises around 65,000 clones, approximately 90% of which are singletons, and roughly an eighth rests with the top ten. Sequenced here: peripheral blood mononuclear cells (PBMCs), sampled at baseline. The receptors were gathered from a human donor with classical Hodgkin lymphoma.

This sequence joins TRBV2 and TRBJ2-1; 8 nucleotides line up with TRBD2. Unmatched junction bases numbered 6, after V lost 7 bases and J lost 7 bases. Germline values: CDR1 SNHLY, CDR2 FYNNEI. CDR3 length equals 13 residues. The CDR3 nucleotides read TGTGCCAGCACTCGAGTAGCGGGGAATGAGCAGTTCTTC. It yields the protein CASTRVAGNEQFF.

The gene calls are TRBV7-2 and TRBJ1-2, with D tentatively TRBD1 (6 bases). Germline V gives CDR1 SGHTA, CDR2 FQGNSA. The CDR3 has 15 residues. Trimming took off 1 base at V and 4 bases at J, with 13 bases between the two ends. CDR3 in amino acids: CASSLGGQGGYGYTF. As DNA, the CDR3 is TGTGCCAGCAGCTTAGGGGGGCAGGGAGGCTATGGCTACACCTTC. The complete variable domain, with remaining parts taken from reference TRBV7-2 and TRBJ1-2, reads GAGVSQSPSNKVTEKGKDVELRCDPISGHTALYWYRQSLGQGLEFLIYFQGNSAPDKSGLPSDRFSAERTGGSVSTLTIQRTQQEDSAVYLCASSLGGQGGYGYTFGSGTRLTVV.